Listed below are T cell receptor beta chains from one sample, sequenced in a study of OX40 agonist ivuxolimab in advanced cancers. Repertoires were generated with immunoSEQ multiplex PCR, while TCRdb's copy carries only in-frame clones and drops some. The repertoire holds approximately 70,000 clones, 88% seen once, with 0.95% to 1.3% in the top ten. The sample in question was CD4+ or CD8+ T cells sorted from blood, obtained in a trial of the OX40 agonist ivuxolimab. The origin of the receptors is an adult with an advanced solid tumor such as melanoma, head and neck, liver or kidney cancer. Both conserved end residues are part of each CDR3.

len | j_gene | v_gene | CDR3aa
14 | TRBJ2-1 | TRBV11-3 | CASSLERGRNEQFF
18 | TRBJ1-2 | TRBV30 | CAWSAPDRGPVWEMGYTF
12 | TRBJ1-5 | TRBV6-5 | CASTLPGQPQHF
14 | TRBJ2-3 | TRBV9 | CASSVGGAPNTQYF
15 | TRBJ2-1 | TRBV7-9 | CASSPGRASVNEQFF
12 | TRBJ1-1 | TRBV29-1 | CSVEGRNTEAFF
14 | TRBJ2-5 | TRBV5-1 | CASSLWVVGETQYF
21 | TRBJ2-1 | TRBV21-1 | CASSKNRAGYRGLSSYNEQFF
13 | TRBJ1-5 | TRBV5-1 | CASSMGEGQPQHF
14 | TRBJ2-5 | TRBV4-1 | CASSLQGLGETQYF
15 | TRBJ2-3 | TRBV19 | CASSMGQPPGDTQYF
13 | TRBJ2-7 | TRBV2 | CASRTGSLYEQYF
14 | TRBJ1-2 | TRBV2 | CASSELRTGDGYTF
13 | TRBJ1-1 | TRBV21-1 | CASSTVVNTEAFF
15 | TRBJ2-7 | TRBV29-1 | CSVVPGAQESYEQYF
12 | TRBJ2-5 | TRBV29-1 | CSVEFTGETQYF
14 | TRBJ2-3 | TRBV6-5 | CASTPGQGTDTQYF
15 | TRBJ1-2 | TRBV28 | CASSRIQGADYGYTF
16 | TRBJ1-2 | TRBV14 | CASSHLPGGAVYGYTF
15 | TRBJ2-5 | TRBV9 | CASSVGGNREETQYF
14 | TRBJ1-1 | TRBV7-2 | CASSRGAGGTEAFF
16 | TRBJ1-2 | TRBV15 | CATSRDVSRAIYGYTF
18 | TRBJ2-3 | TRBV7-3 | CASSRNRGGTSPADTQYF
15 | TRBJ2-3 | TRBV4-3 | CASSQELYRTDTQYF
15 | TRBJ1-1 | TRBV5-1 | CASSLVPGADTEAFF
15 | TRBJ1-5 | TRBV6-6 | CASSLSGNSNQPQHF
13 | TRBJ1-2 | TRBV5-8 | CASRNTGGYGYTF
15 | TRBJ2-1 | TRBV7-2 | CASSLEGSTYNEQFF
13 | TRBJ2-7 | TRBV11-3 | CASTRGGSYEQYF
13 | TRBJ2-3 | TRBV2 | CASRTPTTDTQYF